A selection of T cell receptor beta chains follows, all from one sample in a study of blood T cell repertoires in COVID-19. The data were produced by immunoSEQ multiplex PCR, yet TCRdb's version contains in-frame clones alone and is incomplete. The sample carries around 170,000 clones, more than 70% recorded once. Sequenced sample: peripheral blood. These receptors all stem from a woman in her twenties or thirties with acute or convalescent COVID-19. Both conserved end residues are part of each CDR3. Each record gives: D gene, clone size, J gene, V gene, CDR3 DNA, CDR3 protein. A D gene is named only where the DNA matches it firmly. A row's size may be missing; if present it is once, few, many or a size class.

>.|.|TRBJ1-2|TRBV28
TGTGCCAGCAGTTTACGGCTCAGGGAAGTCGGCTACACCTTC
CASSLRLREVGYTF
>.|.|TRBJ2-5|TRBV6-1
TGTGCCAGCAGTGAATGGCGGGGCGGGGAGACCCAGTACTTC
CASSEWRGGETQYF
>.|.|TRBJ2-2|TRBV6-5
TGTGCCAGCAGTACAATTTGGACCGGGGAGCTGTTTTTT
CASSTIWTGELFF
>.|.|TRBJ2-2|TRBV12-5
TGTGCTAGTGGTTTTTACATCGCGAACACCGGGGAGCTGTTTTTT
CASGFYIANTGELFF
>.|.|TRBJ2-3|TRBV19
TGTGCCAGTAGTTCAAGACTTGAAGATACGCAGTATTTT
CASSSRLEDTQYF
>.|.|TRBJ1-4|TRBV29-1
TGCAGCGTTTGGGAGGTTGCAACTAATGAAAAACTGTTTTTT
CSVWEVATNEKLFF
>.|.|TRBJ1-6|TRBV27
TGTGCCAGCAGTTTATCGACAGGATATAATTCACCCCTCCACTTT
CASSLSTGYNSPLHF
>TRBD1|.|TRBJ1-6|TRBV10-2
TGCGCCAGCAGGATGACAGGGGGGAGTACGAATTCACCCCTCCACTTT
CASRMTGGSTNSPLHF
>.|.|TRBJ2-7|TRBV27
TGTGCCAGCAGTTTTCTATGGGGCGGGGCAGGCCAATACGAGCAGTACTTC
CASSFLWGGAGQYEQYF
>.|few|TRBJ1-1|TRBV12-5
TGTGCTAGTGGTTTGACCGGGTACACTGAAGCTTTCTTT
CASGLTGYTEAFF
>.|.|TRBJ2-4|TRBV20-1
TGCAGTGCTAGTGGCGGACTAAACATTCAGTACTTC
CSASGGLNIQYF
>.|.|TRBJ2-5|TRBV10-3
TGTGCCATCTCATCGGGTGTCGAGACCCAGTACTTC
CAISSGVETQYF